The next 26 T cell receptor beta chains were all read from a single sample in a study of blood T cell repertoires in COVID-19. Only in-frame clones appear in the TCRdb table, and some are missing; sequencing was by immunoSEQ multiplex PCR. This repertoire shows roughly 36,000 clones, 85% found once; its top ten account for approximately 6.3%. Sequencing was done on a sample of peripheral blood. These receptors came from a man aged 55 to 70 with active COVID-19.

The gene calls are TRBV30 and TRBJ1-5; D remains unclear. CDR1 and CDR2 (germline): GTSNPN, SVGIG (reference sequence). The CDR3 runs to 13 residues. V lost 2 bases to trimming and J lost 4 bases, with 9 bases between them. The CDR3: CAWSKGDNQPQHF. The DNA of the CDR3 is TGTGCCTGGAGTAAAGGAGATAATCAGCCCCAGCATTTT.

The CDR3 sequence: CASRTNPSSYEQYF. CDR3 sequence (DNA): TGTGCCAGCAGGACAAATCCGAGCTCCTACGAGCAGTACTTC. The gene calls are TRBV2 and TRBJ2-7; D uncertain. The CDR3 has 14 residues. Trimming left V 6 bases short and J 0 bases short, with 12 bases between. CDR1 SNHLY and CDR2 FYNNEI come from the germline V gene.

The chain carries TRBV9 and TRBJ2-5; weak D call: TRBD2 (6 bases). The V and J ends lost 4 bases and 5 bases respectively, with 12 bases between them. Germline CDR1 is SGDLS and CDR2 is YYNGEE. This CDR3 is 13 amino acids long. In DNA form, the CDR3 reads TGTGCCAGCAGCCCGGGACTGACTGAGACCCAGTACTTC. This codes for CASSPGLTETQYF.

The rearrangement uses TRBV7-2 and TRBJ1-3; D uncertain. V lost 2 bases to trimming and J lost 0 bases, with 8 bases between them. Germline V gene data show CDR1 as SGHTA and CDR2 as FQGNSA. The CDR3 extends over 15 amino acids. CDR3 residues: CASSLSGSSGNTIYF. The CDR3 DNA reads TGTGCCAGCAGCTTAAGTGGGAGCTCTGGAAACACCATATATTTT.

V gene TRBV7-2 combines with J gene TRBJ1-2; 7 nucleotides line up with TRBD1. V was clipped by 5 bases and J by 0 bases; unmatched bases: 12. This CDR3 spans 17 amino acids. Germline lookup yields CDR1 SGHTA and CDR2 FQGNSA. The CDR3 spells CASSPSTGVWANYGYTF. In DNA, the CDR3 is TGTGCCAGCAGCCCTAGTACAGGGGTATGGGCTAACTATGGCTACACCTTC.

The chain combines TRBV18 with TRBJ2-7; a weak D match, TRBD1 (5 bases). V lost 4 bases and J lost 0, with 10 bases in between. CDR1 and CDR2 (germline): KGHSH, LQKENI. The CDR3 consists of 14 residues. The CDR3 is CASSLDTLSYEQYF. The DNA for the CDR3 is TGTGCCAGCTCACTGGACACCCTCTCCTACGAGCAGTACTTC.

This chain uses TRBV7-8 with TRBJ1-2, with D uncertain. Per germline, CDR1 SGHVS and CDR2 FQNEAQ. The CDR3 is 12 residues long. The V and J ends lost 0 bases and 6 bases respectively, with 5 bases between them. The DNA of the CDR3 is TGTGCCAGCAGCTTAGCGCGAGATGGCTACACCTTC. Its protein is CASSLARDGYTF.

The CDR3 here is CASSGLAGRAYNEQFF. The CDR3, as DNA: TGTGCCAGCAGTGGGTTAGCGGGACGAGCCTACAATGAGCAGTTCTTC. This chain joins TRBV2 and TRBJ2-1; 8 bases line up with TRBD2. The CDR3 loop spans 16 amino acids. The V gene's germline CDR1 is SNHLY and CDR2 FYNNEI. V was clipped by 4 bases and J by 2 bases; unmatched bases: 7.

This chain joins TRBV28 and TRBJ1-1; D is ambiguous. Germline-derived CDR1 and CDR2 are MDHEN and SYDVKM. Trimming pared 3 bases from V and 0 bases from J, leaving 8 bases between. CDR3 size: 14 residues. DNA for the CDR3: TGTGCCAGCAGTTTTGTGTCAGTGAACACTGAAGCTTTCTTT. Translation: CASSFVSVNTEAFF.

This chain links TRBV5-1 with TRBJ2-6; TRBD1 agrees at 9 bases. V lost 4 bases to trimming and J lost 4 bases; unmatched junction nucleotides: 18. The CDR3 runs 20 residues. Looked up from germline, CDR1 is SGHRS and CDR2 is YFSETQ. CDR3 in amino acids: CASSPRTGATGLAGANVLTF. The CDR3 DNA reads TGCGCCAGCAGCCCTAGGACAGGGGCAACCGGCCTGGCCGGGGCCAACGTCCTGACTTTC.

This chain's CDR3 is CSELVGETQYF. In DNA form, the CDR3 reads TGCAGTGAACTAGTTGGGGAGACCCAGTACTTC. The rearrangement uses TRBV20-1 and TRBJ2-5; the D gene is possibly TRBD2 (5 bases). The V end was cut by 7 bases, the J end by 5 bases, with 11 bases between. Looked up from germline, CDR1 is DFQATT and CDR2 is SNEGSKA (reference sequence). There are 11 residues in the CDR3.

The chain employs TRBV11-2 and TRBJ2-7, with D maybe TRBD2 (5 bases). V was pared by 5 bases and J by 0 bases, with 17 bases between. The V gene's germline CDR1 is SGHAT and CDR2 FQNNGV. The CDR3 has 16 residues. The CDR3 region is CASSPIRTASSYEQYF. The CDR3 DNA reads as TGTGCCAGCAGCCCGATTCGGACTGCGAGCTCCTACGAGCAGTACTTC.

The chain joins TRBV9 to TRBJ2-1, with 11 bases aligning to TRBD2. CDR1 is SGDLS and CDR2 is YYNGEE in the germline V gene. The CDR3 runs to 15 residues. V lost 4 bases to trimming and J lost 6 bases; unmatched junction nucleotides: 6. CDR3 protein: CASSPPGTSGNEQFF. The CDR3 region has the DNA TGTGCCAGCAGCCCCCCCGGGACTAGCGGCAATGAGCAGTTCTTC.

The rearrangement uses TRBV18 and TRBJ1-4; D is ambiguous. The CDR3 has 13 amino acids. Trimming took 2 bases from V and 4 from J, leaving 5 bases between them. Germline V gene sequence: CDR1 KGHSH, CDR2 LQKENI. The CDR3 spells CASSPRSNEKLFF. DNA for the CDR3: TGTGCCAGCTCACCAAGGAGTAATGAAAAACTGTTTTTT. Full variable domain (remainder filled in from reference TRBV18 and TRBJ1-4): NAGVMQNPRHLVRRRGQEARLRCSPMKGHSHVYWYRQLPEEGLKFMVYLQKENIIDESGMPKERFSAEFPKEGPSILRIQQVVRGDSAAYFCASSPRSNEKLFFGSGTQLSVL.

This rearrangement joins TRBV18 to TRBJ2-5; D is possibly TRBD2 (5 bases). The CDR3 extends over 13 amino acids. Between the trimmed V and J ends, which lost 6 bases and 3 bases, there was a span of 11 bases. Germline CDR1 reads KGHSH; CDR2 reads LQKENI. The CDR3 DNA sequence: TGTGCCAGCTCGATACTAGTCAAAGAGACCCAGTACTTC. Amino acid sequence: CASSILVKETQYF.

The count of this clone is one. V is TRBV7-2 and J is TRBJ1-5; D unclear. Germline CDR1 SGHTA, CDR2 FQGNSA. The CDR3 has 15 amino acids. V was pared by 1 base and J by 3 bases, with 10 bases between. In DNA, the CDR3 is TGTGCCAGCAGCTTAGGTCGCAGTACCAATCAGCCCCAGCATTTT. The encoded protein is CASSLGRSTNQPQHF.

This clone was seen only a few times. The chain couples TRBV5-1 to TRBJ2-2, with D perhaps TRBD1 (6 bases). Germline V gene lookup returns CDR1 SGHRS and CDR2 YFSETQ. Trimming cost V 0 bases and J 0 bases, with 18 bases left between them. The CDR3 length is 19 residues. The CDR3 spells CASSLAFPRTAPNTGELFF. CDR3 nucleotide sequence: TGCGCCAGCAGCTTGGCCTTTCCTCGGACAGCGCCGAACACCGGGGAGCTGTTTTTT.

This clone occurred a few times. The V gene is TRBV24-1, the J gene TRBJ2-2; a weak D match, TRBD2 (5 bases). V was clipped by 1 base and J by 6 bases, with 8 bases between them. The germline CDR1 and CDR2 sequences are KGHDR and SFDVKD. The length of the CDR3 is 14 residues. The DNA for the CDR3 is TGTGCCACCAGTGATTTACGGACTGCCGGGGAGCTGTTTTTT. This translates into CATSDLRTAGELFF.

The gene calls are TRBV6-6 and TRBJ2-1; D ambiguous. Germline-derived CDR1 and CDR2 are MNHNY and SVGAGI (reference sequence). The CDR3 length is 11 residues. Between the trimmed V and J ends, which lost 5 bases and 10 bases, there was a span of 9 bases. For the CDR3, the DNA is TGTGCCAGCAGTCGCCCCCGGGAGCAGTTCTTC. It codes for CASSRPREQFF.

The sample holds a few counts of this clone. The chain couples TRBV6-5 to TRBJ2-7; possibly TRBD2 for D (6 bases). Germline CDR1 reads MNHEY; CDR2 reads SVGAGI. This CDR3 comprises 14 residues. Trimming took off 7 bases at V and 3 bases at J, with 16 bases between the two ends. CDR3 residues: CASMYLPEGYEQYF. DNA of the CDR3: TGTGCCAGCATGTATCTCCCGGAGGGCTACGAGCAGTACTTC.

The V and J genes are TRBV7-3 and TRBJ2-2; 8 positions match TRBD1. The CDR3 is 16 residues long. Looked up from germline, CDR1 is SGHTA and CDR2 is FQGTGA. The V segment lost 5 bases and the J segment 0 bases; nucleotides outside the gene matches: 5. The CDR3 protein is CASSQPDRANTGELFF. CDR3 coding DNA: TGTGCCAGCAGCCAGCCGGACAGGGCGAACACCGGGGAGCTGTTTTTT. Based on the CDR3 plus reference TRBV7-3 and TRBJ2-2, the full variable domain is GAGVSQTPSNKVTEKGKYVELRCDPISGHTALYWYRQSLGQGPEFLIYFQGTGAADDSGLPNDRFFAVRPEGSVSTLKIQRTERGDSAVYLCASSQPDRANTGELFFGEGSRLTVL.

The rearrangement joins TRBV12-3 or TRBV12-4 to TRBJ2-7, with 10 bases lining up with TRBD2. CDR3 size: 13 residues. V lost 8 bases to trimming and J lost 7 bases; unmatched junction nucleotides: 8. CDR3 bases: TGTGCCAGCCATTCTAGCGGGAGTCGGGAGCAGTACTTC. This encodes CASHSSGSREQYF.

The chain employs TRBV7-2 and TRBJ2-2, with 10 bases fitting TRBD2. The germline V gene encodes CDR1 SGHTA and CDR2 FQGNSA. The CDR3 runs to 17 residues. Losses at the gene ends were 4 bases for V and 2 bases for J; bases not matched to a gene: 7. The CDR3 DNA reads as TGTGCCAGCAGCTCCAGGACTAGCGGAAGTAACACCGGGGAGCTGTTTTTT. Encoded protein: CASSSRTSGSNTGELFF.

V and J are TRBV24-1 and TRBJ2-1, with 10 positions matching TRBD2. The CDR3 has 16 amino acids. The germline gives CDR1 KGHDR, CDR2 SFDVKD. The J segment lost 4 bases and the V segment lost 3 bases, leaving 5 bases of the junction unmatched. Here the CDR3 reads CATSDPLAGTYNEQFF. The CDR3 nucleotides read TGTGCCACCAGTGATCCACTAGCGGGGACGTACAATGAGCAGTTCTTC.

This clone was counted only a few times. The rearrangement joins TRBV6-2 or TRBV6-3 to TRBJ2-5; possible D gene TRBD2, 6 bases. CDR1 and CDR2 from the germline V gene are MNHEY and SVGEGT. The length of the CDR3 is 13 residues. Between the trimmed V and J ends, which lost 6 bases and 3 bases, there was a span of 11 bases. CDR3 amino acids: CASSPREEETQYF. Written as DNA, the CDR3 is TGTGCCAGCAGCCCAAGGGAGGAAGAGACCCAGTACTTC.

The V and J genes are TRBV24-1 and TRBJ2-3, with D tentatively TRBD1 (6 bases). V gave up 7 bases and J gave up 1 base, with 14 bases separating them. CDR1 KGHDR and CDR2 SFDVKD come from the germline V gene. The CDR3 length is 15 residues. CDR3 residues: CATSLGTYGTDTQYF. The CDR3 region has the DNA TGTGCCACCAGCCTCGGGACATATGGCACAGATACGCAGTATTTT.